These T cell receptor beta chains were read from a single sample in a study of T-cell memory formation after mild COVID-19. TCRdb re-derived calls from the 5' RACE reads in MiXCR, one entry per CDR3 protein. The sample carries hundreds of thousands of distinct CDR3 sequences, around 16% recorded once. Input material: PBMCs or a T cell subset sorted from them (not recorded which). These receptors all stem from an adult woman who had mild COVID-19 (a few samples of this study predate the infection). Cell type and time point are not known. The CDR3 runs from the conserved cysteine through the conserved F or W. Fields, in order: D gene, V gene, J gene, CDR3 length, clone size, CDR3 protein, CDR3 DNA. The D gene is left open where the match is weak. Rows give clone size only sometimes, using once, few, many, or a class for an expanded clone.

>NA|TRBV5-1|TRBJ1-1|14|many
CASSLRAVNTEAFF
TGCGCCAGCAGCTTGAGGGCCGTGAACACTGAAGCTTTCTTT
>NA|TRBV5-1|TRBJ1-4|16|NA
CASATGRGATNEKLFF
TGCGCCAGCGCCACAGGTCGCGGGGCAACTAATGAAAAACTGTTTTTT
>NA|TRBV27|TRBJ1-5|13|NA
CASSLEAGQPQHF
TGTGCCAGCAGTCTAGAAGCAGGTCAGCCCCAGCATTTT
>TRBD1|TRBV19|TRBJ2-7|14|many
CASSMSGQTYEQYF
TGTGCCAGTAGTATGTCGGGACAGACCTACGAGCAGTACTTC
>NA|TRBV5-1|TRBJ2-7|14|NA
CASSLDRVEGEQYF
TGCGCCAGCAGCTTGGACAGGGTGGAGGGGGAGCAGTACTTC
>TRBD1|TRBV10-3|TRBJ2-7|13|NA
CAISGDRPREQYF
TGTGCCATCAGTGGGGACAGACCTAGAGAGCAGTACTTC
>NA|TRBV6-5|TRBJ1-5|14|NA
CASSNSRGYQPQHF
TGTGCCAGCAGCAACTCGAGGGGCTATCAGCCCCAGCATTTT
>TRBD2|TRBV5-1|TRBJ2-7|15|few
CASSPRPAGDYEQYF
TGCGCCAGCAGCCCCCGGCCAGCGGGGGACTACGAGCAGTACTTC
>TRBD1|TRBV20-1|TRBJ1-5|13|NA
CSAMGQTNQPQHF
TGCAGTGCCATGGGACAGACAAATCAGCCCCAGCATTTT
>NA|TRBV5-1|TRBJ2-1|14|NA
CASSLALANNEQFF
TGCGCCAGCAGCTTGGCCCTGGCAAACAATGAGCAGTTCTTC
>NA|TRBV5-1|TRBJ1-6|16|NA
CASSFEGGGAGSPLHF
TGCGCCAGCAGCTTCGAGGGAGGAGGGGCTGGTTCACCCCTCCACTTT
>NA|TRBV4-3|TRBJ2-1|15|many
CASSPNRDGFNEQFF
TGCGCCAGCAGCCCCAATCGCGACGGATTCAATGAGCAGTTCTTC
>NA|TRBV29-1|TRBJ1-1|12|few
CSVANRATEAFF
TGCAGCGTCGCTAACAGGGCCACTGAAGCTTTCTTT
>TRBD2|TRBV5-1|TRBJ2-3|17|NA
CASSFLRAGTSTDTQYF
TGCGCCAGCAGCTTTCTTAGAGCGGGGACTAGCACAGATACGCAGTATTTT
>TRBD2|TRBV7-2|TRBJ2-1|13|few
CASSLGLAGGGFF
TGTGCCAGCAGCTTAGGGCTAGCGGGAGGGGGGTTCTTC
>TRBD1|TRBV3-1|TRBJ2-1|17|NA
CASSQGTGSSSYNEQFF
TGTGCCAGCAGCCAGGGGACAGGTTCTAGCTCCTACAATGAGCAGTTCTTC
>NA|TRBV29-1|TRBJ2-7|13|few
CSVRRGLDYEQYF
TGCAGCGTCCGAAGAGGATTGGACTACGAGCAGTACTTC
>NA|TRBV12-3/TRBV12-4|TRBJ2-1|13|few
CASSGQTYNEQFF
TGTGCCAGCAGCGGGCAGACCTACAATGAGCAGTTCTTC
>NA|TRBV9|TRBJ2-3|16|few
CASSERSTRDADTQYF
TGTGCCAGCAGCGAGCGGTCTACACGGGACGCAGATACGCAGTATTTT
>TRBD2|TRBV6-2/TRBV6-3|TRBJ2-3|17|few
CASSSPGVAGAPDTQYF
TGTGCCAGCAGTTCACCCGGGGTAGCGGGGGCACCGGATACGCAGTATTTT
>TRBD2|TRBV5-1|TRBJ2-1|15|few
CASSPGTRGYNEQFF
TGCGCCAGCAGCCCGGGGACTAGAGGGTACAATGAGCAGTTCTTC
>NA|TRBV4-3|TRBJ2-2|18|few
CASSQDKKARIYTGELFF
TGCGCCAGCAGCCAAGATAAGAAGGCCAGAATTTACACCGGGGAGCTGTTTTTT
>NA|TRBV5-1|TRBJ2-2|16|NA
CASSLFGDANTGELFF
TGCGCCAGCAGCTTGTTCGGGGATGCGAACACCGGGGAGCTGTTTTTT
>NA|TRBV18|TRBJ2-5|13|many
CASSSRTQETQYF
TGTGCCAGCTCTTCCCGGACTCAAGAGACCCAGTACTTC
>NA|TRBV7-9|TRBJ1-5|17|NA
CASSLGPEEGRRAAQHF
TGTGCCAGCAGCTTAGGCCCCGAGGAGGGGAGGCGTGCGGCCCAGCATTTT
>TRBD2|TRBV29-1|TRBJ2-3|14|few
CSSTSPGGTDTQYF
TGCAGCTCGACTAGCCCGGGAGGGACAGATACGCAGTATTTT
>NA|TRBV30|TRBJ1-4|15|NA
CAWSPTRTTNEKLFF
TGTGCCTGGAGTCCGACCCGTACAACTAATGAAAAACTGTTTTTT
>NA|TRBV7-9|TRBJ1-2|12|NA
CASIWADVGYTF
TGTGCCAGCATCTGGGCGGACGTTGGCTACACCTTC
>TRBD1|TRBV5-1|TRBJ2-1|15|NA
CASSTLGTGVDEQFF
TGCGCCAGCAGCACCCTCGGGACAGGGGTGGATGAGCAGTTCTTC
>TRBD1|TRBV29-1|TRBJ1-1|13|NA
CSALGGGVTEAFF
TGCAGCGCCCTGGGAGGGGGCGTCACTGAAGCTTTCTTT
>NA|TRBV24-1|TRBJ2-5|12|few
CATSPAGETQYF
TGTGCCACCAGTCCCGCGGGAGAGACCCAGTACTTC
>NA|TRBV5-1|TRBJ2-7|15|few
CASSSLGPASYEQYF
TGCGCCAGCAGCTCTCTCGGCCCCGCCTCCTACGAGCAGTACTTC
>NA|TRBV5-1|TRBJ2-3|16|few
CASSLWGGGSTDTQYF
TGCGCCAGCAGTCTCTGGGGCGGGGGCAGCACAGATACGCAGTATTTT
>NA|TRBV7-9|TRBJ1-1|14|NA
CASSPAGAGTEAFF
TGTGCCAGCAGCCCGGCAGGGGCGGGAACTGAAGCTTTCTTT
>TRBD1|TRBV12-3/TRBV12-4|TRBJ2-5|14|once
CASSYPGQSKTQYF
TGTGCCAGCAGTTATCCGGGACAGTCAAAGACCCAGTACTTC
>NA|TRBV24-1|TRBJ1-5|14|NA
CATSDLQSYQPQHF
TGTGCCACCAGTGATTTGCAGTCTTATCAGCCCCAGCATTTT
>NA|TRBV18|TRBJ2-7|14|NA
CASSPGQVTYEQYF
TGTGCCAGCTCACCGGGACAAGTTACCTACGAGCAGTACTTC
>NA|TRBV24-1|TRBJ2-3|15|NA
CATSDRTLGTDTQYF
TGTGCCACCAGTGATCGGACGCTTGGCACAGATACGCAGTATTTT
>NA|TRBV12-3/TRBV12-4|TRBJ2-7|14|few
CATANHRDSYEQYF
TGTGCCACTGCCAACCATCGGGACTCCTACGAGCAGTACTTC